Sequencing of this T cell receptor beta chain was carried out in a study of graft-versus-host responses after intestinal transplantation. Study as a whole: Transplants were multivisceral, liver-intestinal, or isolated intestinal.

The CDR3 extends over 15 amino acids. The J segment lost 4 bases and the V segment lost 1 base, leaving 3 bases of the junction unmatched. Germline CDR1 reads LNHDA; CDR2 reads SQIVND (reference sequence). Assay used: immunoSEQ multiplex PCR; TCRdb lists only in-frame clones, some missing. This sample has 96,000 or so clones, with approximately 90% found just once. Concerning this clone: What it binds is unknown.

The study's findings and limits: Recipient bone marrow held GvH clones, some seen earlier in ileum or blood. The study associated peak circulating GvH clone levels with early post-transplant HvG declines.

This TCR derives from a human donor who received an intestinal transplant. The sequenced sample was unstimulated CD4+ T cells sorted from spleen or lymph node cells, obtained before intestinal transplant. The rearrangement links TRBV19 to TRBJ1-2; 10 bases fit TRBD1. The CDR3 loop is CASSIAGTGVYGYTF. DNA for the CDR3: TGTGCCAGTAGTATAGCGGGGACAGGGGTCTATGGCTACACCTTC.